These T cell receptor beta chains were read from a single sample in a study of PD-1 blockade in classical Hodgkin lymphoma. The table came from immunoSEQ multiplex PCR; TCRdb's copy has only in-frame clones and leaves some out. The sample yields 28,000 or so clones, around 67% seen once. The material was peripheral blood mononuclear cells (PBMCs), obtained before the second cycle of nivolumab. These receptors all stem from a human donor with classical Hodgkin lymphoma. The CDR3 runs from the conserved cysteine through the conserved F or W. Each record gives: V gene, clone size, CDR3 protein. The size of a clone is reported for some rows only, either as once, few or many, or as a class for expanded clones.

TRBV30 once CAWSTGGSSYEQYF
TRBV5-6 NA CASSTTGVGSNQPQHF
TRBV6-5 few CASSYLDGTDTQYF
TRBV5-1 NA CASRGGQENTEAFF
TRBV28 NA CASSPLKSGTLNEKLFF
TRBV28 NA CASSLGLAGGPSYEQYF
TRBV18 once CASSPSTWDRVPYEQYF
TRBV5-1 medium-sized CASSPDNYGYTF
TRBV5-6 NA CASRQGFPTDTQYF
TRBV2 NA CASSEEGGYTEAFF